This TCR beta chain is drawn from a study of CD8 T cells in ankylosing spondylitis. Remarks on this clonotype: The target antigen is unknown.

Each CDR3 protein gets one entry after TCRdb re-called the 5' RACE reads with MiXCR. This table holds about 300,000 distinct CDR3 sequences, 20% to 25% found once. Study-wide results and caveats: Disease-associated clonotypes exhibited CD8+ identity and were relatively infrequent in peripheral blood.

V was shortened by 0 bases and J by 1 base, with 3 bases between the two germline ends. The CDR3 is made up of 14 amino acids. The V gene's germline CDR1 is LGHNA and CDR2 YSLEER. The sample taken for sequencing was blood, either unsorted or a sorted T cell fraction (not recorded which). The chain couples TRBV4-3 to TRBJ2-2; no definite D call. This clonotype originated in a female donor with ankylosing spondylitis or in good health (not recorded which). CDR3 protein: CASSQEENTGELFF. Written as DNA, the CDR3 is TGCGCCAGCAGCCAAGAAGAGAACACCGGGGAGCTGTTTTTT.